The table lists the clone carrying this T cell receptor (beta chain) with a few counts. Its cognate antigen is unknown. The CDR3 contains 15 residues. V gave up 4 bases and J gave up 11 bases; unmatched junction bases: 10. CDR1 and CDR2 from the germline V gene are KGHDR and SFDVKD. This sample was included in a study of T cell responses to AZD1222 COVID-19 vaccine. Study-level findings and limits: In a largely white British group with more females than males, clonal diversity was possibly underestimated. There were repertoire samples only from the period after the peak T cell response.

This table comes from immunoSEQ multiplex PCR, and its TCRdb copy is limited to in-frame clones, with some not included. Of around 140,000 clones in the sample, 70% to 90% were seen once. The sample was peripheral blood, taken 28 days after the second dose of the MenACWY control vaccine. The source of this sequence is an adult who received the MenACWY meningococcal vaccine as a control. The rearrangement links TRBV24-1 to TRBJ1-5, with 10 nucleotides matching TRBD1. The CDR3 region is CATSDPGTGVGAQHF. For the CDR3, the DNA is TGTGCCACCAGTGACCCCGGGACAGGGGTTGGTGCCCAGCATTTT.